In its sample, the clone carrying this TCR beta chain was seen once. Its cognate antigen is unknown. The sample belongs to a study of cytomegalovirus exposure and HLA in healthy donors. Findings and limits, study-wide: Trimming of TCR beta V- and J-genes showed a link, identified in a later analysis, to a missense DCLRE1C variant. The study put around 180 TCR beta chains on its list as cytomegalovirus-associated. Rare TCR sequences predominated, though certain public TCRs were found in many donors.

The primer mix had 60 Vbeta and 13 Jbeta primers. Only in-frame clones appear in the TCRdb table, and some are missing; sequencing was by immunoSEQ multiplex PCR. Here the sample spans 100,000 to 150,000 clones, over 75% being singletons. V was cut by 6 bases and J by 4 bases, with 19 bases left in between. Germline lookup yields CDR1 SGHTA and CDR2 FQGNSA. The CDR3 consists of 15 residues. The chain is built from TRBV7-2 and TRBJ2-7; a weak D match, TRBD2 (6 bases). This TCR was sampled from a male donor in good health and CMV-seropositive. Sequencing used PBMCs. CDR3 bases: TGTGCCAGCAGTTATGTTCCGGGAGCGGAGTACGAGCAGTACTTC. It encodes CASSYVPGAEYEQYF.